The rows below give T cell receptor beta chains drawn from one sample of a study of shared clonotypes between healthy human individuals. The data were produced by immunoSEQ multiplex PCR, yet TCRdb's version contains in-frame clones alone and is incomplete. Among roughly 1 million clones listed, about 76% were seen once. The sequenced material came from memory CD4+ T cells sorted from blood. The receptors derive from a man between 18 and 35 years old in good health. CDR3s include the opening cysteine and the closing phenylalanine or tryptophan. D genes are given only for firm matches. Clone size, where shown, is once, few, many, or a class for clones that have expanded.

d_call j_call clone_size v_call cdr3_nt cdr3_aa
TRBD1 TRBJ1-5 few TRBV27 TGTGCCAGCAGTTTAGGGACAGAAGCATATAGCAATCAGCCCCAGCATTTT CASSLGTEAYSNQPQHF
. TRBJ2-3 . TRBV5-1 TGCGCCAGCCTCTTGGAGGGCGGAGATACGCAGTATTTT CASLLEGGDTQYF
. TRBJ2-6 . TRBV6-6 TGTGCCAGCAGTTCACAGACGCCTGGGGCCAACGTCCTGACTTTC CASSSQTPGANVLTF
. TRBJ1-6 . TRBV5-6 TGTGCCAGCAGCACATCCGGGACCCAGGGGACCCTCCACTTT CASSTSGTQGTLHF
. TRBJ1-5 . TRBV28 TGTGCCAGCACCCTGACAAGGGGGCCCCAGCATTTT CASTLTRGPQHF
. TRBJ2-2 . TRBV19 TGTGCCAGTAGTACTCCAGGGAACACCGGGGAGCTGTTTTTT CASSTPGNTGELFF
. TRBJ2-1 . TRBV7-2 TGTGCCAGCAGCTCCGGGGTAGCCCAGTTCTTC CASSSGVAQFF
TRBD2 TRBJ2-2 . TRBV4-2 TGTGCCAGCAGCCAAGAGATAGCGGGGGCCTCGACCGGGGAGCTGTTTTTT CASSQEIAGASTGELFF
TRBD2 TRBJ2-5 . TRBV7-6 TGTGCCAGCAGCTTAGTAGCGGGGAGAGGAGTAGAGACCCAGTACTTC CASSLVAGRGVETQYF
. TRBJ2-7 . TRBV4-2 TGTGCCAGCAGCCAAGGTTTGCAATCCAGCTCCTACGAGCAGTACTTC CASSQGLQSSSYEQYF
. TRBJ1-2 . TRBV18 TGTGCCAGCTCGACTGCATCCGGAAGGGGGGAATATGGCTACACCTTC CASSTASGRGEYGYTF
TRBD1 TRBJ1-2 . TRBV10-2 TGCGCCAGCAGACTGGGGACAGGGGACTATGGCTACACCTTC CASRLGTGDYGYTF